In this sample, the clone carrying this T cell receptor beta chain turned up a few times. Its antigen is not known. This specimen belongs to a study of T cells after yellow fever vaccination. The study, taken as a whole, reports: Although most clonotypes did not, a small share appeared in both CD4 and CD8 compartments. It was the secondary response that reached its peak faster, day 5 versus 15, but it was weaker. Abundant bulk-derived clonotypes could contaminate FACS-sorted repertoires.

As TCR cDNA was made by 5'RACE template switching, a universal primer site and UMIs were added. TCRdb reprocessed the 5' RACE reads with MiXCR, giving one entry per CDR3 protein. The sample carries about 320,000 distinct CDR3 sequences, approximately 11% recorded once. This CDR3 spans 14 amino acids. The V and J ends lost 5 bases and 2 bases respectively, with 12 bases between them. From germline, CDR1 is MDHEN and CDR2 SYDVKM. Source: CD4+ T cells sorted from PBMCs, taken 45 days after the yellow fever booster vaccination. The sequence derives from a young man who received the YFV17D yellow fever vaccine. The genes are TRBV28 and TRBJ2-5; TRBD1 or TRBD2 may be the D gene (5 bases each). The CDR3 sequence: CASSLPGRQETQYF. The CDR3 DNA reads as TGTGCCAGCAGTCTGCCGGGACGGCAAGAGACCCAGTACTTC.